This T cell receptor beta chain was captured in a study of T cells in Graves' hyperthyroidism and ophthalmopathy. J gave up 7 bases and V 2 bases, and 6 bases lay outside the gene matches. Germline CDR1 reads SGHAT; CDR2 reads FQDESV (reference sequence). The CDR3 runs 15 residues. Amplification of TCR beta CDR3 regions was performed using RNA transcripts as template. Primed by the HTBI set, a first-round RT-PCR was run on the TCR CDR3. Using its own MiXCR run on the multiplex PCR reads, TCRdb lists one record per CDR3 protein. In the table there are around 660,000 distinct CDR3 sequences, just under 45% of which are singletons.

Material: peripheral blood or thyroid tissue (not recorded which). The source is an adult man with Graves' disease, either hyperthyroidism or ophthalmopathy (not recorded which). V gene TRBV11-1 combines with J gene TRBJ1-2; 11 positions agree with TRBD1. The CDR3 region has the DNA TGTGCCAGCAGCTTACCACAGGGGACAGGGGGTGGCTACACCTTC. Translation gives CASSLPQGTGGGYTF.